The 21 T cell receptor beta chains presented below share a single source sample, sequenced in a study of T cell changes during pregnancy in multiple sclerosis. Repertoires were generated with immunoSEQ multiplex PCR, while TCRdb's copy carries only in-frame clones and drops some. The sample lists under 65,000 clones, about 92% seen once, with about 4% in the top ten. Source: CD8+ T cells from peripheral blood mononuclear cells, taken in the second trimester of pregnancy. The receptor source for this set is a female donor with multiple sclerosis, enrolled in a pregnancy study.

The genes are TRBV25-1 and TRBJ1-4; 9 bases fit TRBD1. With 4 bases clipped from V and 5 bases from J, the junction kept 5 bases outside the gene matches. The CDR3 extends over 15 amino acids. Germline CDR1 MGHDK, CDR2 SYGVNS. CDR3 protein: CASSGQGVWNEKLFF. In DNA form, the CDR3 reads TGTGCCAGCAGTGGACAGGGGGTTTGGAATGAAAAACTGTTTTTT.

V gene TRBV9 combines with J gene TRBJ2-3; TRBD2 matches at 11 bases. In germline, CDR1 is SGDLS, CDR2 YYNGEE. Unmatched junction bases numbered 4, after V lost 1 base and J lost 3 bases. The CDR3 runs 16 residues. The CDR3 DNA follows: TGTGCCAGCAGCGTACTAGCGGGGGGAACGACAGATACGCAGTATTTT. Translating gives CASSVLAGGTTDTQYF.

The chain is built from TRBV2 and TRBJ1-2, with 7 bases lining up with TRBD1. The CDR3 consists of 14 residues. Germline-derived CDR1 and CDR2 are SNHLY and FYNNEI. With 10 bases clipped from V and 3 bases from J, the junction kept 11 bases outside the gene matches. In nucleotides, the CDR3 is TGTGCCAACCTCGTTGATACAGGGGACTATGGCTACACCTTC. This encodes CANLVDTGDYGYTF.

This clone was picked up a small number of times. V gene TRBV2 combines with J gene TRBJ1-4, with D perhaps matching TRBD1 (5 bases). V shed 7 bases and J shed 8 bases, with 17 bases lying between them. CDR1 is SNHLY, CDR2 FYNNEI, per germline. The CDR3 runs 14 residues. The CDR3 region has the DNA TGTGCCAGCATCCGGAGTTGGGGGGAAGAAAAACTGTTTTTT. As protein: CASIRSWGEEKLFF.

The rearrangement joins TRBV11-3 to TRBJ2-1, with no clear D. V was cut by 0 bases and J by 1 base, with 7 bases left in between. This CDR3 is 15 amino acids long. Germline CDR1 and CDR2: SGHNT and YENEEA. CDR3 in amino acids: CASSLDIGSYNEQFF. The CDR3, as DNA: TGTGCCAGCAGCTTAGATATCGGGTCCTACAATGAGCAGTTCTTC.

V usage is TRBV7-9 and J usage is TRBJ2-2, with TRBD1 as a possible D gene (6 bases). V was cut by 5 bases and J by 2 bases, with 18 bases left in between. The CDR3 sequence is 17 residues long. Per germline, CDR1 SEHNR and CDR2 FQNEAQ (reference sequence). The CDR3 is CASSPGLGTTNTGELFF. The CDR3 DNA is TGTGCCAGCAGCCCGGGGCTCGGGACAACCAACACCGGGGAGCTGTTTTTT.

The chain combines TRBV2 with TRBJ2-2; TRBD2 agrees at 15 bases. The CDR3 has 18 amino acids. CDR1 SNHLY and CDR2 FYNNEI come from the germline V gene. Trimming at V came to 6 bases and at J to 1 base, leaving 6 bases not matched to a gene. CDR3 DNA sequence: TGTGCCAGCAGGGATGGACTAGCGGGAGGGCGGAACACCGGGGAGCTGTTTTTT. This encodes CASRDGLAGGRNTGELFF.

The chain links TRBV13 to TRBJ2-7, with D maybe TRBD2 (6 bases). Germline CDR1 reads PRHDT; CDR2 reads FYEKMQ (reference sequence). V lost 5 bases and J 0 bases, leaving 17 bases between the germline ends. CDR3 length: 16 amino acids. Here the CDR3 DNA reads TGTGCCAGCAGCCCTTCGGCAAGCGGGTTCTCCTACGAGCAGTACTTC. It codes for CASSPSASGFSYEQYF.

This chain links TRBV13 with TRBJ1-2, with 7 bases aligning to TRBD1. V lost 4 bases and J lost 6; bases outside the gene matches: 11. This CDR3 spans 15 amino acids. Germline V gene sequence: CDR1 PRHDT, CDR2 FYEKMQ (reference sequence). The CDR3 bases are TGTGCCAGCAGCTCGTACCGAACAGGGGAAAATGGCTACACCTTC. Translating it yields CASSSYRTGENGYTF.

The J gene is TRBJ2-7, the V gene TRBV7-9; D is uncertain. V was pared by 5 bases and J by 4 bases, with 9 bases between. This CDR3 region has 12 residues. In germline, CDR1 is SEHNR, CDR2 FQNEAQ (reference sequence). CDR3 in amino acids: CASSAPEYEQYF. CDR3 nucleotides: TGTGCCAGCAGCGCTCCTGAGTACGAGCAGTACTTC.

V gene TRBV7-3 combines with J gene TRBJ2-5, with 14 bases aligning to TRBD2. This CDR3 comprises 16 residues. The trim removed 4 bases at V and 5 bases at J, leaving 6 bases unmatched. The germline CDR1 and CDR2 sequences are SGHTA and FQGTGA. CDR3 amino acids: CASSSGLAGGWETQYF. The CDR3 DNA is TGTGCCAGCAGCTCTGGACTAGCGGGAGGCTGGGAGACCCAGTACTTC.

The genes are TRBV29-1 and TRBJ1-1, with 8 bases lining up with TRBD1. Trimming took 3 bases from V and 1 from J; bases not matched to a gene: 1. The germline V gene encodes CDR1 SQVTM and CDR2 ANQGSEA. There are 13 residues in the CDR3. CDR3 in amino acids: CSVDGQGNTEAFF. Written as DNA, the CDR3 is TGCAGCGTTGACGGACAGGGGAACACTGAAGCTTTCTTT.

The rearrangement links TRBV4-2 to TRBJ2-3; 9 positions match TRBD2. The junction had 15 bases not matched to a gene; V was cut back by 3 bases and J by 5 bases. The CDR3 is 18 amino acids. From germline, CDR1 is LGHNA and CDR2 YNFKEQ. The CDR3 reads CASSHPLGAGGLGDTQYF. CDR3 DNA: TGTGCCAGCAGCCACCCCCTCGGGGCGGGGGGGCTGGGAGATACGCAGTATTTT.

The chain combines TRBV4-1 with TRBJ1-2; unclear D gene. The germline V gene encodes CDR1 MGHRA and CDR2 YSYEKL. Trimming cost V 3 bases and J 5 bases, with 16 bases left between them. This CDR3 has 15 residues. In DNA form, the CDR3 reads TGCGCCAGCAGCCAGAGCAAGACTAGTTCTTATGGCTACACCTTC. Its translation is CASSQSKTSSYGYTF.

For the CDR3, the DNA is TGTGCCAGCAGCTTGGGGCCGGCTAGCGCTTACACCGGGGAGCTGTTTTTT. It encodes CASSLGPASAYTGELFF. The chain joins TRBV7-6 to TRBJ2-2; weak D call: TRBD2 (6 bases). CDR3 size: 17 residues. Germline V gene sequence: CDR1 SGHVS, CDR2 FNYEAQ. V shed 3 bases and J shed 3 bases, with 17 bases lying between them.

The chain links TRBV11-2 to TRBJ2-3; 10 bases agree with TRBD2. The CDR3 runs to 16 residues. V was clipped by 3 bases and J by 2 bases; unmatched bases: 5. CDR1 and CDR2 from the germline V gene are SGHAT and FQNNGV. CDR3 sequence reads: CASSFSAGGPTDTQYF. The CDR3 nucleotides read TGTGCCAGCAGCTTTTCAGCGGGAGGGCCCACAGATACGCAGTATTTT. Together with reference TRBV11-2 and TRBJ2-3, the CDR3 gives the full variable domain: EAGVAQSPRYKIIEKRQSVAFWCNPISGHATLYWYQQILGQGPKLLIQFQNNGVVDDSQLPKDRFSAERLKGVDSTLKIQPAKLEDSAVYLCASSFSAGGPTDTQYFGPGTRLTVL.

The CDR3 nucleotides read TGTGCCAGCAGCTTCGAGCGGGGGACTGAAGCTTTCTTT. Its translation is CASSFERGTEAFF. This chain links TRBV5-5 with TRBJ1-1; weak D call: TRBD1 (5 bases). The CDR3 spans 13 residues. Trimming stripped 2 bases from V and 5 bases from J, with 10 bases between. Germline assignment: CDR1 SGHKS and CDR2 YYEKEE (reference sequence).

This clone was seen once. This chain joins TRBV7-8 and TRBJ1-1; 7 bases map to TRBD1. The V gene's germline CDR1 is SGHVS and CDR2 FQNEAQ. The J segment lost 0 bases and the V segment lost 1 base, leaving 8 bases of the junction unmatched. The CDR3 spans 17 residues. The CDR3 DNA sequence: TGTGCCAGCAGCTTAGGACCACAGGGGCCGTTGAACACTGAAGCTTTCTTT. Its protein product is CASSLGPQGPLNTEAFF.

The chain employs TRBV2 and TRBJ1-2; 7 bases align to TRBD1. V shed 8 bases, J shed 4 bases, and the junction held 10 bases outside the gene matches. Looked up from germline, CDR1 is SNHLY and CDR2 is FYNNEI. This CDR3 is 14 amino acids long. The CDR3: CASPRQGRLYGYTF. CDR3 DNA: TGTGCCAGCCCGAGACAGGGACGGCTCTATGGCTACACCTTC.

The J gene is TRBJ2-1, the V gene TRBV7-9, with 11 bases fitting TRBD2. V was clipped by 5 bases and J by 7 bases; unmatched bases: 7. Looked up from germline, CDR1 is SEHNR and CDR2 is FQNEAQ (reference sequence). There are 15 residues in the CDR3. The CDR3 DNA reads TGTGCCAGCAGCCTAGTGGCTAGCGGGAGGAATGAGCAGTTCTTC. It encodes CASSLVASGRNEQFF.

This chain uses TRBV7-2 with TRBJ2-7; D is perhaps TRBD2 (5 bases). With 1 base removed from V and 2 bases from J, the gap between germline ends came to 12 bases. This CDR3 is built from 15 residues. Germline V gene data show CDR1 as SGHTA and CDR2 as FQGNSA. The CDR3 DNA sequence: TGTGCCAGCAGCTTAGATGGCGGGCCCCCCTACGAGCAGTACTTC. Translating gives CASSLDGGPPYEQYF. Looking up the rest from reference TRBV7-2 and TRBJ2-7 gives the full variable domain: GAGVSQSPSNKVTEKGKDVELRCDPISGHTALYWYRQSLGQGLEFLIYFQGNSAPDKSGLPSDRFSAERTGGSVSTLTIQRTQQEDSAVYLCASSLDGGPPYEQYFGPGTRLTVT.